The source of this TCR beta chain is a study of T-cell reconstitution after alpha-beta-depleted transplantation in children. Molecular barcoding with unique molecular identifiers was used for the TCRbeta library. TCRdb redid the calling of the PCR reads with MiXCR, one entry per CDR3 protein. The sample includes approximately 400,000 distinct CDR3 sequences, approximately 10% of them seen just once. Germline V gene sequence: CDR1 SGHTA, CDR2 FQGNSA. The V gene lost 5 bases and the J gene lost 2 bases, with 7 bases spanning the gap. The CDR3 length is 14 residues. V and J are TRBV7-2 and TRBJ1-6, with D unclear. The specimen was PBMCs from the stem cell graft donor, collected from the stem cell graft. The source is a human donor who donated a stem cell graft to a child with acute myeloid leukemia. CDR3 bases: TGTGCCAGCAGCCCCGGACCCTATAATTCACCCCTCCACTTT. Its protein is CASSPGPYNSPLHF.